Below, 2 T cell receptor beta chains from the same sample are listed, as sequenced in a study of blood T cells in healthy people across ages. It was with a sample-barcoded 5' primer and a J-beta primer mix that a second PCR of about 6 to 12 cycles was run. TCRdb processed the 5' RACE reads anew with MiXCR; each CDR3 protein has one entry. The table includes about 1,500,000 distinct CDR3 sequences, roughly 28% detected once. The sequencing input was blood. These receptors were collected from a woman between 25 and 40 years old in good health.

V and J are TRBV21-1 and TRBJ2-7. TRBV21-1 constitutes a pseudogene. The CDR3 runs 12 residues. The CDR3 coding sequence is TGTGCCAGCTCCGCCGGCCACTACGGGCAGTACTTC. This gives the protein CASSAGHYGQYF.

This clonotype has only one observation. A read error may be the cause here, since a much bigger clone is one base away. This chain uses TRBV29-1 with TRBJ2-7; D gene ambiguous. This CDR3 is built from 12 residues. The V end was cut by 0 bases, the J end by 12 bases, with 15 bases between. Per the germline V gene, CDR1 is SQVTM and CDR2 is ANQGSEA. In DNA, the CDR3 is TGCAGCGTTGAAGAGTTAGTGCCAAAGGGGTACTTC. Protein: CSVEELVPKGYF.